This TCR beta chain was sequenced in a study of shared T cell receptors in the human thymus. Trimming shortened V by 2 bases and J by 0 bases, and 10 bases separated the two germline ends. Germline values: CDR1 SGHNT, CDR2 YENEEA. The CDR3 extends over 15 amino acids. Sequenced by immunoSEQ multiplex PCR; TCRdb stores in-frame clones only, minus some. Of hundreds of thousands of clones detected, approximately 95% appear once; the ten largest clones hold 0.015% to 0.02%. The chain couples TRBV11-3 to TRBJ2-5; D is perhaps TRBD1 or TRBD2 (7 bases each). Sequenced input: thymocytes. This clonotype was sampled from a human donor. CDR3 in DNA: TGTGCCAGCAGCTTACAGGGGGGGTACCAAGAGACCCAGTACTTC. This translates into CASSLQGGYQETQYF. The whole variable domain, remainder taken from reference TRBV11-3 and TRBJ2-5, is EAGVVQSPRYKIIEKKQPVAFWCNPISGHNTLYWYLQNLGQGPELLIRYENEEAVDDSQLPKDRFSAERLKGVDSTLKIQPAELGDSAVYLCASSLQGGYQETQYFGPGTRLLVL.